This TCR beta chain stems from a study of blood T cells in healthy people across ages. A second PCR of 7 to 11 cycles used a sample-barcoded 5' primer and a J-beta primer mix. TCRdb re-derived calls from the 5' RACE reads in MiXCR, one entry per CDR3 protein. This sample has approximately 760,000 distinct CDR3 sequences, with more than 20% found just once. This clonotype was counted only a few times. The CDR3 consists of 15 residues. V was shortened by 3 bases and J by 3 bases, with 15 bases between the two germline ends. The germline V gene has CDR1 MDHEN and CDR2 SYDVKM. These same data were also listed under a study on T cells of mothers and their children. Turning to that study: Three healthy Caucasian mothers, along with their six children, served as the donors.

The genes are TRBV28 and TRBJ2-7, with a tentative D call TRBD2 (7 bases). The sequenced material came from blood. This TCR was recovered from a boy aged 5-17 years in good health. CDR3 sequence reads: CASSFSRGGRYEQYF. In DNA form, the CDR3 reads TGTGCCAGCAGTTTTTCTAGGGGGGGCCGCTACGAGCAGTACTTC.